Listed below are T cell receptor beta chains from one sample, sequenced in a study of beta chain features in type 1 diabetes. This table comes from immunoSEQ multiplex PCR, and its TCRdb copy is limited to in-frame clones, with some not included. There are a few hundred thousand clones in the sample; approximately 14% occur only once, and around 7% lies in the top ten. The source material was central memory CD4+ T cells from blood. These receptor sequences come from a young man in good health. CDR3s include the opening cysteine and the closing phenylalanine or tryptophan. The D gene is left open where the match is weak. Size tells how often a clone was seen (once, few, many) or the class of an expanded clone, and some rows leave it out.

D	size	V	J	CDR3	DNA
.	few	TRBV2	TRBJ1-2	CASRRQGDNYGYTF	TGTGCCAGCAGGCGTCAGGGAGATAACTATGGCTACACCTTC
.	.	TRBV27	TRBJ2-3	CASQDPGRTQYF	TGTGCCAGCCAGGATCCTGGTCGTACGCAGTATTTT
TRBD1	few	TRBV2	TRBJ1-6	CASRRDSFFIPLHF	TGTGCCAGCCGCCGGGACAGCTTTTTTATACCCCTCCACTTT
TRBD1	.	TRBV6-1	TRBJ1-2	CASHGDRRYGYTF	TGTGCCAGCCACGGGGACAGGAGGTATGGCTACACCTTC
.	.	TRBV7-7	TRBJ1-4	CASSYSAGNNEKLFF	TGTGCCAGCAGCTACTCGGCGGGTAACAATGAAAAACTGTTTTTT
.	few	TRBV9	TRBJ2-1	CASSVAGTYNEQFF	TGTGCCAGCAGCGTGGCTGGGACCTACAATGAGCAGTTCTTC
.	few	TRBV6-4	TRBJ2-1	CASSDPFLGEQFF	TGTGCCAGCAGTGACCCATTCCTTGGTGAGCAGTTCTTC
.	.	TRBV7-2	TRBJ1-3	CASSRDTSSGNTIYF	TGTGCCAGCAGCAGAGACACGAGCTCTGGAAACACCATATATTTT
.	.	TRBV11-2	TRBJ2-7	CASSLMGRTFYEQYF	TGTGCCAGCAGCTTAATGGGACGTACCTTCTACGAGCAGTACTTC
.	many	TRBV15	TRBJ2-1	CATSRASGNHNEQFF	TGTGCCACCAGCAGAGCGAGCGGAAACCACAATGAGCAGTTCTTC
.	.	TRBV30	TRBJ1-5	CAWSVPGHSNQPQHF	TGTGCCTGGAGTGTCCCAGGTCATAGCAATCAGCCCCAGCATTTT
.	.	TRBV7-6	TRBJ2-1	CASSLVSPGEQFF	TGTGCCAGCAGCTTAGTAAGTCCGGGTGAGCAGTTCTTC
TRBD1	.	TRBV7-8	TRBJ2-5	CASSEQGAKETQYF	TGTGCCAGCAGCGAACAGGGGGCAAAAGAGACCCAGTACTTC
TRBD1	once	TRBV6-6	TRBJ2-3	CASTLGGADTQYF	TGTGCCAGCACCCTAGGGGGCGCAGATACGCAGTATTTT
TRBD1	few	TRBV7-2	TRBJ1-1	CASSPRQGEAFF	TGTGCCAGCAGCCCGAGACAGGGCGAAGCTTTCTTT
.	few	TRBV6-6	TRBJ2-7	CASSTLRVDEQYF	TGTGCCAGCAGCACCCTCAGGGTCGACGAGCAGTACTTC
.	few	TRBV19	TRBJ2-3	CASSKVGGADTQYF	TGTGCCAGTAGTAAAGTTGGGGGAGCGGATACGCAGTATTTT
.	.	TRBV28	TRBJ2-3	CASSPVKGGVRGTDTQYF	TGTGCCAGCAGCCCCGTTAAGGGGGGTGTGAGGGGCACAGATACGCAGTATTTT